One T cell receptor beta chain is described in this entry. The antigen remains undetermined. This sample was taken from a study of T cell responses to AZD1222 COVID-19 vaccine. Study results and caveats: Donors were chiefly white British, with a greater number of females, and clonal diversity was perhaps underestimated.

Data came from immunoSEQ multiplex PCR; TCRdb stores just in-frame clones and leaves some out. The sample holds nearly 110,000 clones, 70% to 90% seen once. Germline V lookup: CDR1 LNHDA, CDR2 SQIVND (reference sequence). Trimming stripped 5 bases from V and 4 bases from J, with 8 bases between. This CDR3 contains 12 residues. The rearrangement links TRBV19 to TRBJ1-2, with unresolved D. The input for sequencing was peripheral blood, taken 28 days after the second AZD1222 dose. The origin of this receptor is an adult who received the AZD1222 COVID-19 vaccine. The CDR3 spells CASSQRTYGYTF. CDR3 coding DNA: TGTGCCAGTAGTCAACGGACCTATGGCTACACCTTC.